The clone carrying this T cell receptor (beta chain) occurred many times. The data belong to a study of T cell repertoires in cytomegalovirus infection. In the study overall: CMV infection plus the matching HLA type was flagged by public TCR beta signatures.

The CDR3 has 14 residues. From germline, CDR1 is SNHLY and CDR2 FYNNEI. Trimming removed 7 bases from V and 1 base from J, with 13 bases in between. TCRdb ran MiXCR on the reads and lists one entry per CDR3 protein. This table holds approximately 320,000 distinct CDR3 sequences, more than 9% found once. The chain carries TRBV2 and TRBJ1-1; D remains unclear. The sequence came from a human donor in good health (CMV status not recorded). Some clones in this sample may be carry-over from other donors' samples. Sequencing input: PBMCs. Here the CDR3 reads CASKDYSRNTEAFF. CDR3 nucleotide sequence: TGTGCCAGCAAGGACTACAGTAGGAACACTGAAGCTTTCTTT.